A single sample gave rise to the 14 T cell receptor beta chains below, sequenced in a study of T cell changes during pregnancy in multiple sclerosis. Sequencing was performed with immunoSEQ multiplex PCR; in TCRdb, only in-frame clones are kept and a portion is missing. The table records 95,000 to 110,000 clones, approximately 90% of them present only once. This specimen was peripheral blood, taken in the third trimester of pregnancy. The source of these receptors is a female donor in good health, enrolled as a control in a pregnancy study.

Details on this clone: Other nucleotide sequences from this sample produce the same CDR3. The rearrangement links TRBV7-2 to TRBJ1-1; unclear D gene. Germline assignment: CDR1 SGHTA and CDR2 FQGNSA. The CDR3 loop spans 15 amino acids. Trimming left V 1 base short and J 0 bases short, with 9 bases between. CDR3 coding DNA: TGTGCCAGCAGCTTAGGTACGGGGATGAACACTGAAGCTTTCTTT. Translation gives CASSLGTGMNTEAFF. Full variable domain (remainder filled in from reference TRBV7-2 and TRBJ1-1): GAGVSQSPSNKVTEKGKDVELRCDPISGHTALYWYRQSLGQGLEFLIYFQGNSAPDKSGLPSDRFSAERTGGSVSTLTIQRTQQEDSAVYLCASSLGTGMNTEAFFGQGTRLTVV.

This sequence joins TRBV6-1 and TRBJ1-2; 9 bases are shared with TRBD1. CDR3 length: 15 amino acids. The V segment lost 1 base and the J segment 4 bases; nucleotides outside the gene matches: 4. Germline CDR1 is MNHNS and CDR2 is SASEGT. In DNA, the CDR3 is TGTGCCAGCAGTGAAGGGGCGGGACAGGGCTATGGCTACACCTTC. It yields the protein CASSEGAGQGYGYTF.

This chain links TRBV11-2 with TRBJ2-2; D not certain. V was cut by 2 bases and J by 7 bases, with 11 bases left in between. Germline values: CDR1 SGHAT, CDR2 FQNNGV. The CDR3 is 14 amino acids. The CDR3 reads CASSLTVSGGELFF. For the CDR3, the DNA is TGTGCCAGCAGCTTAACTGTGTCCGGCGGGGAGCTGTTTTTT.

The gene calls are TRBV7-6 and TRBJ1-5; unclear D gene. V lost 4 bases, J lost 2 bases, and 15 bases lay in between. The CDR3 spans 16 residues. CDR1 and CDR2 (germline): SGHVS, FNYEAQ. As DNA, the CDR3 is TGTGCCAGCAGCTCCTATGGAGGAGGCGGCAATCAGCCCCAGCATTTT. Amino acids: CASSSYGGGGNQPQHF. The variable domain in full, with the rest retrieved from reference TRBV7-6 and TRBJ1-5, is GAGVSQSPRYKVTKRGQDVALRCDPISGHVSLYWYRQALGQGPEFLTYFNYEAQQDKSGLPNDRFSAERPEGSISTLTIQRTEQRDSAMYRCASSSYGGGGNQPQHFGDGTRLSIL.

The chain has TRBV5-1 and TRBJ1-1; unclear D gene. The ends were cut back, 0 bases at V and 1 base at J, with 4 bases in the middle. Germline V gene data show CDR1 as SGHRS and CDR2 as YFSETQ. CDR3 length: 13 residues. The CDR3 bases are TGCGCCAGCAGCTTGGACACGAACACTGAAGCTTTCTTT. Amino acid sequence: CASSLDTNTEAFF.

The CDR3 coding sequence is TGTGCCAGCAGCCGAGACAGGGGCGTTAACTATGGCTACACCTTC. This translates into CASSRDRGVNYGYTF. The chain couples TRBV11-1 to TRBJ1-2; TRBD1 agrees at 8 bases. Trimming took 5 bases from V and 1 from J; bases not matched to a gene: 6. The germline V gene has CDR1 SGHAT and CDR2 FQDESV (reference sequence). The CDR3 contains 15 residues.

The chain couples TRBV25-1 to TRBJ1-1; 7 bases line up with TRBD1. Losses at the gene ends were 6 bases for V and 0 bases for J; bases not matched to a gene: 10. This CDR3 region has 16 residues. CDR1 is MGHDK and CDR2 is SYGVNS in the germline V gene. The DNA for the CDR3 is TGTGCCAGCAGACAGGGGTTTAATTCCATGAACACTGAAGCTTTCTTT. Its translation: CASRQGFNSMNTEAFF.

The V call is TRBV30, the J call TRBJ2-5; 9 positions match TRBD2. The germline V gene has CDR1 GTSNPN and CDR2 SVGIG (reference sequence). The CDR3 loop spans 16 amino acids. The J segment lost 0 bases and the V segment lost 5 bases, leaving 10 bases of the junction unmatched. The CDR3 spells CAWARGGQKYQETQYF. CDR3 DNA sequence: TGTGCCTGGGCGCGGGGGGGCCAAAAATACCAAGAGACCCAGTACTTC. Supplemented by reference TRBV30 and TRBJ2-5, the full variable domain reads SQTIHQWPATLVQPVGSPLSLECTVEGTSNPNLYWYRQAAGRGLQLLFYSVGIGQISSEVPQNLSASRPQDRQFILSSKKLLLSDSGFYLCAWARGGQKYQETQYFGPGTRLLVL.

V is TRBV4-1 and J is TRBJ1-1, with 7 bases identical to TRBD1. V gave up 4 bases and J gave up 0 bases; unmatched junction bases: 5. Per germline, CDR1 MGHRA and CDR2 YSYEKL. The CDR3 extends over 15 amino acids. The CDR3 nucleotides are TGCGCCAGCAGCCCGGGACAGCGGATGAACACTGAAGCTTTCTTT. Its protein is CASSPGQRMNTEAFF.

This clone appeared a single time. The chain has TRBV4-3 and TRBJ1-6, with D perhaps matching TRBD1 (6 bases). Per germline, CDR1 LGHNA and CDR2 YSLEER. Between the trimmed V and J ends, which lost 0 bases and 7 bases, there was a span of 10 bases. The CDR3 is 15 amino acids. The CDR3 DNA reads TGCGCCAGCAGCCAAGAGCAGGGGTTGAATTCACCCCTCCACTTT. It codes for CASSQEQGLNSPLHF.

V usage is TRBV4-2 and J usage is TRBJ1-1, with 9 bases identical to TRBD1. This CDR3 comprises 14 residues. Germline assignment: CDR1 LGHNA and CDR2 YNFKEQ. Unmatched junction bases numbered 4, after V lost 3 bases and J lost 5 bases. CDR3 sequence (DNA): TGTGCCAGCAGCCAGGCAGACAGGGGGACTGAAGCTTTCTTT. Translating gives CASSQADRGTEAFF.

The genes are TRBV15 and TRBJ1-2; D may be TRBD1 (6 bases). Germline lookup yields CDR1 LNHNV and CDR2 YYDKDF (reference sequence). V was trimmed by 2 bases and J by 10 bases, leaving 14 bases between them. The CDR3 runs 13 residues. The CDR3 spells CATSRPNEGDYTF. CDR3 nucleotide sequence: TGTGCCACCAGCAGACCTAATGAGGGGGACTACACCTTC.

V is TRBV18 and J is TRBJ1-5; TRBD1 might be the D (6 bases). CDR3 size: 14 residues. CDR1 KGHSH and CDR2 LQKENI come from the germline V gene. V was trimmed by 3 bases and J by 7 bases, leaving 13 bases between them. CDR3 sequence (DNA): TGTGCCAGCTCACCCGGACAGAATGACCAGCCCCAGCATTTT. Encoded protein: CASSPGQNDQPQHF.

The chain combines TRBV7-2 with TRBJ2-7; 7 positions match TRBD1. V dropped 5 bases and J dropped 4; count of bases not matched to a gene: 8. The CDR3 covers 14 residues. Per germline, CDR1 SGHTA and CDR2 FQGNSA. CDR3 sequence reads: CASSPRGTAYEQYF. The CDR3 DNA is TGTGCCAGCAGCCCCCGAGGGACAGCATACGAGCAGTACTTC.